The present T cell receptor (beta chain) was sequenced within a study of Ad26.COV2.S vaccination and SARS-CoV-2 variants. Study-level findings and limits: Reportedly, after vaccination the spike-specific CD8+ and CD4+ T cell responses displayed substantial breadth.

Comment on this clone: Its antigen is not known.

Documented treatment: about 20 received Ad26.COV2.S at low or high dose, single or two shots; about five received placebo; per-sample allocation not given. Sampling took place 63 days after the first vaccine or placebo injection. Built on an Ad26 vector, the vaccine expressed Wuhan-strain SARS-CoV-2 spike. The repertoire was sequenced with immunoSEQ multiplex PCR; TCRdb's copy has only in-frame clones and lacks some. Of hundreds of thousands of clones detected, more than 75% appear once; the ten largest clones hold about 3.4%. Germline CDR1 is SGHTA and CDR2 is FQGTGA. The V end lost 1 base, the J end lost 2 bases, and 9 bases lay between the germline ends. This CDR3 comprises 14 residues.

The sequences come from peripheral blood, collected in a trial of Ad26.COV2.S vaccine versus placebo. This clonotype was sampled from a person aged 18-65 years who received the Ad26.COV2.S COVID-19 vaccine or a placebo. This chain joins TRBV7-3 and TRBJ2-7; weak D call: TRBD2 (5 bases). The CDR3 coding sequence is TGTGCCAGCAGCTTAAAGGGAGTGGCCTACGAGCAGTACTTC. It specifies CASSLKGVAYEQYF. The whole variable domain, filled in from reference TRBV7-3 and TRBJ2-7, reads GAGVSQTPSNKVTEKGKYVELRCDPISGHTALYWYRQSLGQGPEFLIYFQGTGAADDSGLPNDRFFAVRPEGSVSTLKIQRTERGDSAVYLCASSLKGVAYEQYFGPGTRLTVT.